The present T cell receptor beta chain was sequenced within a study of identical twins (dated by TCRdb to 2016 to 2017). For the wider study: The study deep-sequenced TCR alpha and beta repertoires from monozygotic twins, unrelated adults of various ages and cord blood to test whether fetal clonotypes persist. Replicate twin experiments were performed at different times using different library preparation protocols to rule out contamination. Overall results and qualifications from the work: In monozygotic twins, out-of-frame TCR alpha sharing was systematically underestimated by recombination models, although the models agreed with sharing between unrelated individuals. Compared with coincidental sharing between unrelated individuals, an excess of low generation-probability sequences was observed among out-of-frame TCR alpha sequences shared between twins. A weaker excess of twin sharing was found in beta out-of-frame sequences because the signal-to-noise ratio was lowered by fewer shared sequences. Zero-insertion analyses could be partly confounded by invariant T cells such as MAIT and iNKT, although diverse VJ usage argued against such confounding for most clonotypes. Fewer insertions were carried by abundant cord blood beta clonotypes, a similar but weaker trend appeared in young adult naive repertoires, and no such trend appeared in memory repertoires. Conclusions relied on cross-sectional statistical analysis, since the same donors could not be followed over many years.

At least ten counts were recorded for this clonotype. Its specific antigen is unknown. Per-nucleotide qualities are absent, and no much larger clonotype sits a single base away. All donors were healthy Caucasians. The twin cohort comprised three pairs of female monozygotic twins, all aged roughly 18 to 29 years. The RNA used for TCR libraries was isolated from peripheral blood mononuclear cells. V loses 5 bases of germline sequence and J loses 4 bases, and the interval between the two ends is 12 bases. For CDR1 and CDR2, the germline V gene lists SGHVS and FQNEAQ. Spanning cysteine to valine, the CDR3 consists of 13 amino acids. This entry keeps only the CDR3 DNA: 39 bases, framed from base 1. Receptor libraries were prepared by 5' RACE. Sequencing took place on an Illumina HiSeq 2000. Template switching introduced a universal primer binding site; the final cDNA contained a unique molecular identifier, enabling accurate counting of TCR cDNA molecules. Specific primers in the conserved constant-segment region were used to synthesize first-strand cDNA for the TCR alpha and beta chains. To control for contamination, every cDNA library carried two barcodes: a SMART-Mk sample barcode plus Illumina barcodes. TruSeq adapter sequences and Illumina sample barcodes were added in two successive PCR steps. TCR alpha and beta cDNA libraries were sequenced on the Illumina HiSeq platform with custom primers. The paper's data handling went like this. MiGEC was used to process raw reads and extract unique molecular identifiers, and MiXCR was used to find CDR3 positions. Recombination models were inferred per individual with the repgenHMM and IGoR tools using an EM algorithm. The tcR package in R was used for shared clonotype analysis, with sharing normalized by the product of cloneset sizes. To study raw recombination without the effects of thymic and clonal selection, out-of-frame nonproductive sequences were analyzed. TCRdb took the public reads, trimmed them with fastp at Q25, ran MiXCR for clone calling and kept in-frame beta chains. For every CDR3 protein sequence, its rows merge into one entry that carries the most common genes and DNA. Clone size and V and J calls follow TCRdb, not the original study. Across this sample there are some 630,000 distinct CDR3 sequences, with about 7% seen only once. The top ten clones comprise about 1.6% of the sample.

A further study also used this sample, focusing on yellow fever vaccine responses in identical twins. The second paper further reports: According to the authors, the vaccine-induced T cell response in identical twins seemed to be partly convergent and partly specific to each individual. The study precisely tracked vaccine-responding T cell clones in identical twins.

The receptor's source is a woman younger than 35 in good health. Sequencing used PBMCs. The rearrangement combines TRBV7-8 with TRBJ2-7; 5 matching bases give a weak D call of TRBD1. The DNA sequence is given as TGTGCCAGCAGCCAACAGGCGATTTACGAGCAGTACGTC. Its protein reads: CASSQQAIYEQYV.